In its sample, the clone carrying this T cell receptor (beta chain) was seen many times. Its matching antigen is unknown. Each TCR beta cDNA library carried unique molecular identifiers. Each CDR3 protein is one row after TCRdb ran MiXCR on the PCR reads. The table records 250,000 to 300,000 distinct CDR3 sequences, 36% of them present only once. The V gene lost 1 base and the J gene lost 5 bases, with 12 bases spanning the gap. CDR1 is DFQATT and CDR2 is SNEGSKA in the germline V gene (reference sequence). This CDR3 has 14 residues. The data were taken from a study of post-analysis software for immune sequencing data. Study details: Patients with relapsing-remitting, secondary progressive and progressive-relapsing multiple sclerosis courses were all represented.

Study observations and caveats: With TRBV5-6, TRBV5-1 and TRBV20-1 included, about 5 TRBV segments were more frequent in patients than in controls. Significantly decreased normalized Chao1 diversity was recorded for multiple sclerosis patients relative to controls.

The clonotype originates from a girl aged 5 to 17 with multiple sclerosis. The sequencing sample was made of blood. This chain uses TRBV20-1 with TRBJ2-1, with a possible D match to TRBD1 (5 bases). The CDR3 DNA reads as TGCAGTGCTAGAGTAGAAAGGGGAAACAATGAGCAGTTCTTC. Translation gives CSARVERGNNEQFF.